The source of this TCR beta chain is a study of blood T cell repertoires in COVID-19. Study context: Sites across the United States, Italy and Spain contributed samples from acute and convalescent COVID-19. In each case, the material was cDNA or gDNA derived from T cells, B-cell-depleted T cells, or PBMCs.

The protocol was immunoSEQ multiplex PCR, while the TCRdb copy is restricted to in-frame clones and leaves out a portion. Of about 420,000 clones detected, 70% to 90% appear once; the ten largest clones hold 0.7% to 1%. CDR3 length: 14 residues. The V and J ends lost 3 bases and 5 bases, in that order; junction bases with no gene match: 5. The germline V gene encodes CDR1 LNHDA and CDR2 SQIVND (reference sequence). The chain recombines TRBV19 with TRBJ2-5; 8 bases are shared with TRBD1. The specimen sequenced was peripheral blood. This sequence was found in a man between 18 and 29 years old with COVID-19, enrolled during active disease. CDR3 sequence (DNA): TGTGCCAGTAGTATTACGACAGGGGTCGAGACCCAGTACTTC. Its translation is CASSITTGVETQYF.